What follows are 4 T cell receptor beta chains derived from one specimen sequenced in a study of neurological immune-mediated disorders. TCRdb processed the 5' RACE reads anew with MiXCR; each CDR3 protein has one entry. The repertoire has 75,000 to 85,000 distinct CDR3 sequences, 17% of them found once; the top ten carry less than 20%. Source material: PBMCs. The receptor set was obtained from a woman aged 40 to 50 in good health.

This clonotype occurred many times. The chain joins TRBV12-3 or TRBV12-4 to TRBJ2-7; D is possibly TRBD1 (5 bases). Trimming shortened V by 7 bases and J by 6 bases, and 13 bases separated the two germline ends. This CDR3 has 12 amino acids. The CDR3 protein is CASMAGNVEQYF. In DNA, the CDR3 is TGTGCCAGCATGGCAGGGAATGTCGAGCAGTACTTC.

The table lists this clonotype with many counts. This chain uses TRBV7-2 with TRBJ2-3; the D is unclear. Trimming removed 1 base at V and 3 bases at J, with 8 bases between. The CDR3 consists of 14 residues. Per germline, CDR1 SGHTA and CDR2 FQGNSA. DNA of the CDR3: TGTGCCAGCAGCTTAGTGGCCTCAACAGATACGCAGTATTTT. Translated: CASSLVASTDTQYF. Full variable domain (remainder filled in from reference TRBV7-2 and TRBJ2-3): GAGVSQSPSNKVTEKGKDVELRCDPISGHTALYWYRQSLGQGLEFLIYFQGNSAPDKSGLPSDRFSAERTGGSVSTLTIQRTQQEDSAVYLCASSLVASTDTQYFGPGTRLTVL.

This sequence joins TRBV10-2 and TRBJ1-2; no clear D. Germline CDR1 is WSHSY and CDR2 is SAAADI. V lost 2 bases and J 8 bases, leaving 12 bases between the germline ends. This CDR3 has 13 amino acids. This chain's CDR3 is CASSEKGTGGYTF. DNA for the CDR3: TGCGCCAGCAGTGAGAAGGGTACTGGGGGCTACACCTTC.

The sample holds one count of this clonotype. The chain carries TRBV10-3 and TRBJ1-2; tentative D call: TRBD1 (5 bases). This CDR3 region has 15 residues. CDR1 is ENHRY and CDR2 is SYGVKD in the germline V gene. The V and J ends lost 4 bases and 6 bases respectively, with 18 bases between them. The CDR3 region has the DNA TGTGCCATCAGTGCCTCCGGGGCTCCTGTTAATGGCTACACCTTC. It encodes CAISASGAPVNGYTF.